The T cell receptor (beta chain) described here comes from a study of beta chain features in type 1 diabetes. General observations from the study: Resolution of whether HLA type affects TCRB rearrangement was not achieved here. Shorter TCRB CDR3s, moderately but significantly so, were found in Type 1 diabetes patients in all four CD4+ subsets.

The entirety of the isolated RNA underwent reverse transcription, so expressed TCRB transcripts were sequenced. Data came from immunoSEQ multiplex PCR; TCRdb stores just in-frame clones and leaves some out. Of hundreds of thousands of clones in the sample, about 15% were seen once. Notes on this clone: Its matching antigen is unknown.

Via the markers CD45RO/CCR7/CD25/CD127/CD95/CD27, stem cell-like memory, regulatory, central memory and naive CD4+ cells were sorted. Trimming at V came to 0 bases and at J to 6 bases, leaving 6 bases not matched to a gene. The CDR3 runs 15 residues. CDR1 is SGDLS and CDR2 is YYNGEE in the germline V gene. Material for sequencing was naive CD4+ T cells from blood. This clonotype was sampled from a man in his late teens or twenties with type 1 diabetes. V gene TRBV9 combines with J gene TRBJ2-7; 10 positions agree with TRBD2. The CDR3 reads CASSVVAGGIGEQYF. The CDR3 nucleotides are TGTGCCAGCAGCGTAGTAGCGGGAGGTATTGGCGAGCAGTACTTC.